A selection of T cell receptor beta chains follows, all from one sample in a study of blood T cell repertoires in COVID-19. Produced via immunoSEQ multiplex PCR; TCRdb's table is partial and in-frame only. The table includes around 16,000 clones, roughly 76% detected once. The sample taken for sequencing was peripheral blood. The receptors here all came from a man in his 70s with active or convalescent COVID-19. The CDR3 runs from the conserved cysteine through the conserved F or W. D genes are given only for firm matches. A clone size is listed for some rows: how often the clone was seen (once, few, many), or a class if it is expanded.

D gene,clone size,J gene,V gene,CDR3 DNA,CDR3 protein
TRBD1,-,TRBJ2-4,TRBV3-1/TRBV3-2,TGTGCCAGCAGCGAGGGGCCAGGACAGGGAGCAGGATACTTC,CASSEGPGQGAGYF
-,once,TRBJ2-1,TRBV5-4,TGTGCCAGCAGCTTGCGACTGGGCTCCTACAATGAGCAGTTCTTC,CASSLRLGSYNEQFF
-,-,TRBJ2-1,TRBV28,TGTGCCAGCAGTTTTCCGACTAGTCGGGATGAGCAGTTCTTC,CASSFPTSRDEQFF
-,once,TRBJ1-5,TRBV3-1/TRBV3-2,TGTGCCAGCAGCCAAGACAGGCAGCCCCAGCATTTT,CASSQDRQPQHF
-,-,TRBJ1-4,TRBV29-1,TGCAGCCCCAGGGTGGCATCAACTAATGAAAAACTGTTTTTT,CSPRVASTNEKLFF
-,-,TRBJ2-2,TRBV14,TGTGCCAGCAGCCACTGGGAGGAGTTTGCCGGGGAGCTGTTTTTT,CASSHWEEFAGELFF
TRBD1,-,TRBJ2-7,TRBV15,TGTGCCACTTCCCGGGACAGGGGCTACGAGCAGTACTTC,CATSRDRGYEQYF
TRBD1,-,TRBJ2-5,TRBV15,TGTGCCACCAGCAGGACAGGGGTAGGACAAGAGACCCAGTACTTC,CATSRTGVGQETQYF
TRBD2,-,TRBJ2-1,TRBV7-2,TGTGCCAGCAGCTCGGGCGGGAGTACGAATGAGCAGTTCTTC,CASSSGGSTNEQFF
-,-,TRBJ2-1,TRBV23-1,TGCGCCAGCAGTCAAGGGCGGGGTTACAATGAGCAGTTCTTC,CASSQGRGYNEQFF
TRBD1,-,TRBJ1-1,TRBV5-1,TGCGCCAGCAGCGTCGGGACAGGGGTTGTTTTGACTGAAGCTTTCTTT,CASSVGTGVVLTEAFF
-,-,TRBJ2-7,TRBV19,TGTGCCAGTAGTATAGGCGGCGGACCGGGGAGCTCCTACGAGCAGTACTTC,CASSIGGGPGSSYEQYF
TRBD1,few,TRBJ1-6,TRBV6-1,TGTGCCAGCAGTGAACGACAGGGATCACCCCTCCACTTT,CASSERQGSPLHF
-,-,TRBJ1-2,TRBV6-6,TGTGCCAGCATCCAATCCCCCTCGGGGTTTGGCTACACCTTC,CASIQSPSGFGYTF
TRBD1,-,TRBJ2-3,TRBV18,TGTGCCAGCTCACCAGGACAGGGGGACTATACGCAGTATTTT,CASSPGQGDYTQYF
-,-,TRBJ2-3,TRBV14,TGTGCCAGCAGCCAAAAAGGCGTGATGGCGGGGCCAGATACGCAGTATTTT,CASSQKGVMAGPDTQYF
-,-,TRBJ2-5,TRBV18,TGTGCCAGCTCACCCGGCGGGGATGGTCAAGAGACCCAGTACTTC,CASSPGGDGQETQYF
TRBD2,-,TRBJ2-2,TRBV7-2,TGTGCCAGCAGCTTAGGATCGACTAGCGGGAACACCGGGGAGCTGTTTTTT,CASSLGSTSGNTGELFF
-,-,TRBJ2-4,TRBV28,TGTGCCAGCAGTTCGGACAGAAGTAAAAACATTCAGTACTTC,CASSSDRSKNIQYF
TRBD1,-,TRBJ2-7,TRBV24-1,TGTGCCACCAGTGATACAGGGGGAGACGAGCAGTACTTC,CATSDTGGDEQYF
TRBD1,-,TRBJ1-2,TRBV19,TGTGCCAGTAATCATAATCGGGACAGCTCATATGGCTACACCTTC,CASNHNRDSSYGYTF
-,-,TRBJ2-3,TRBV5-1,TGCGCCAGCAGCTGGAGCGACCCTAGCACAGATACGCAGTATTTT,CASSWSDPSTDTQYF
-,few,TRBJ1-2,TRBV7-9,TGTGCCAGCAGCTTAGGAAGGACACTCTATGGCTACACCTTC,CASSLGRTLYGYTF
TRBD1,few,TRBJ2-5,TRBV4-2,TGTGCCAGCAGCCAGGAACCGGGACAGCAAGAGACCCAGTACTTC,CASSQEPGQQETQYF
TRBD1,-,TRBJ1-2,TRBV28,TGTGCCAGCAGCTCAATCGGGACAGGGGATGGCTACACCTTC,CASSSIGTGDGYTF
-,-,TRBJ1-1,TRBV7-9,TGTGCCAGCAGCTCAGGGGTTTCCGCTGAAGCTTTCTTT,CASSSGVSAEAFF
TRBD1,-,TRBJ1-6,TRBV6-2/TRBV6-3,TGTGCCAGCAGTTCCAGGGACAGCGAAACCCCCTATAATTCACCCCTCCACTTT,CASSSRDSETPYNSPLHF
TRBD1,few,TRBJ1-5,TRBV6-2/TRBV6-3,TGTGCCAGCAACCCCTTGGGACAGGGGGGGAATCAGCCCCAGCATTTT,CASNPLGQGGNQPQHF
-,-,TRBJ2-7,TRBV10-3,TGTGCCATCAAACGGGACTCTCTGGACGAGCAGTACTTC,CAIKRDSLDEQYF
-,-,TRBJ1-2,TRBV12-3/TRBV12-4,TGTGCCAGCAGCACAGGCGCGTATGGCTACACCTTC,CASSTGAYGYTF
-,-,TRBJ1-1,TRBV9,TGTGCCAGCAGCCTGACTAGTATCAACACTGAAGCTTTCTTT,CASSLTSINTEAFF
TRBD1,-,TRBJ1-1,TRBV28,TGTGCCAGCAGCCGGGACAGGGTAATCCTTGAAGCTTTCTTT,CASSRDRVILEAFF
TRBD1,-,TRBJ1-6,TRBV27,TGTGCCAGCAGTGAAGGATCAGGGGGGTTTAATTCACCCCTCCACTTT,CASSEGSGGFNSPLHF
-,-,TRBJ1-2,TRBV12-5,TGTGCTAGTGGTTTGGACGGTCTGAGCTACACCTTC,CASGLDGLSYTF
-,-,TRBJ1-6,TRBV27,TGTGCCAGCAAGGGGTCCTATAATTCACCCCTCCACTTT,CASKGSYNSPLHF
TRBD1,once,TRBJ1-1,TRBV5-4,TGTGCCAGCAGCTTGGCGGGGACAGCCAACACTGAAGCTTTCTTT,CASSLAGTANTEAFF
TRBD2,few,TRBJ2-5,TRBV5-4,TGTGCCAGCAGCTCGGGACTAGCGGGGGGCTCAATTAGAGAGACCCAGTACTTC,CASSSGLAGGSIRETQYF
-,few,TRBJ2-3,TRBV6-5,TGTGCCAGCGGGGGGATCTCTTCAAGCACAGATACGCAGTATTTT,CASGGISSSTDTQYF
TRBD1,-,TRBJ2-5,TRBV7-2,TGTGCCAGCAGCGCAAGACAGGGGGCGGAGACCCAGTACTTC,CASSARQGAETQYF
-,once,TRBJ1-1,TRBV5-1,TGCGCCAGCAGCTTGGAAGGCAGGGGAATGAACACTGAAGCTTTCTTT,CASSLEGRGMNTEAFF
TRBD1,-,TRBJ2-5,TRBV5-4,TGTGCCAGCAGCTTAGGGACAGGGAGGTCCGAGACCCAGTACTTC,CASSLGTGRSETQYF
-,-,TRBJ2-7,TRBV3-1/TRBV3-2,TGTGCCAGCAGCCAAGATAAGGGGCCCCCGAGCTCCTACGAGCAGTACTTC,CASSQDKGPPSSYEQYF
TRBD1,-,TRBJ1-6,TRBV19,TGTGCCAGTTGTGGGACAGGGGACTCACCCCTCCACTTT,CASCGTGDSPLHF
-,-,TRBJ2-7,TRBV10-1,TGCGCCAGCAGTGAGTCTAGTGTTTTGAGCTACGAGCAGTACTTC,CASSESSVLSYEQYF
-,-,TRBJ2-1,TRBV5-1,TGCGCCAGCAGCTTGGTCGGGATGGGCTCCTACAATGAGCAGTTCTTC,CASSLVGMGSYNEQFF
TRBD1,-,TRBJ2-5,TRBV3-1/TRBV3-2,TGTGCCAGCAGCCCACCGGGACAGGCTCAAGAGACCCAGTACTTC,CASSPPGQAQETQYF
-,-,TRBJ2-2,TRBV9,TGTGCCAGCAGCCCCGGGAGGGGGCTGAACACCGGGGAGCTGTTTTTT,CASSPGRGLNTGELFF
-,-,TRBJ1-1,TRBV9,TGTGCCAGCAGCGTAGGGCAGATGAACACTGAAGCTTTCTTT,CASSVGQMNTEAFF
TRBD1,-,TRBJ1-3,TRBV5-1,TGCGCCAGCAGCTGGGACGACAGGGGCTCTGGAAACACCATATATTTT,CASSWDDRGSGNTIYF
TRBD2,few,TRBJ2-2,TRBV5-1,TGCGCCAGCAGCCGTGGAGCGGGAGCAACCGGGGAGCTGTTTTTT,CASSRGAGATGELFF
TRBD1,-,TRBJ1-3,TRBV3-1/TRBV3-2,TGTGCCAGCAGCCAACTCGCCGGGACAGCAAACACCATATATTTT,CASSQLAGTANTIYF
TRBD1,-,TRBJ1-6,TRBV5-5,TGTGCCAGCAGCCCCCCGGGACAGGGAAATAGAGCCCTCCACTTT,CASSPPGQGNRALHF
-,-,TRBJ1-2,TRBV2,TGTGCCAGCAGTGTCGGGGGGATAGGCTATGGCTACACCTTC,CASSVGGIGYGYTF
TRBD1,once,TRBJ1-4,TRBV3-1/TRBV3-2,TGTGCCACCTCAGGGGGCCCGAATGAAAAACTGTTTTTT,CATSGGPNEKLFF
-,-,TRBJ2-2,TRBV10-1,TGCGCCAGCAGTGAGGGGCGACCTCTCACCGGGGAGCTGTTTTTT,CASSEGRPLTGELFF